This T cell receptor beta chain came from a study of shared clonotypes between healthy human individuals. With regard to this clone: What it binds is not known.

This CDR3 spans 14 amino acids. Germline V lookup: CDR1 SGHRS, CDR2 YFSETQ. J was trimmed by 1 base and V by 4 bases; bases with no gene match: 2. Study results and limitations: Clonotypes that were shared across a handful of donors made up 4% to 6% of naive CD4 clonotypes. Among donors, the sharing of clonotypes was expected to be influenced by sequencing depth.

Repertoires were generated with immunoSEQ multiplex PCR, while TCRdb's copy carries only in-frame clones and drops some. The sample lists approximately 1,000,000 clones, 60% to 80% seen once, with about 0.89% in the top ten. The rearrangement joins TRBV5-1 to TRBJ1-1; the match to TRBD1 covers 9 bases. Sample: memory CD4+ T cells from PBMCs. As for subset: CD45RA-negative fraction. This TCR came from a man aged 18 to 29 in good health. Some clones in this sample may be carry-over from other donors' samples. In nucleotides, the CDR3 is TGCGCCAGCAGCACGGACAGGGGGAACACTGAAGCTTTCTTT. Residues: CASSTDRGNTEAFF.